Shown below are 12 T cell receptor beta chains from a single sample sequenced in a study of blood T cell repertoires in COVID-19. Some clones are missing from TCRdb's copy, which holds only in-frame ones; the method was immunoSEQ multiplex PCR. Of about 120,000 clones listed, roughly 85% are singletons. The source material was peripheral blood. Source of these receptors: a human donor in a cohort sampled during active COVID-19.

The genes are TRBV5-6 and TRBJ2-7; D perhaps matches TRBD1 (7 bases). The CDR3 contains 13 residues. The V end was cut by 3 bases, the J end by 3 bases, with 10 bases between. The germline V gene has CDR1 SGHDT and CDR2 YYEEEE. CDR3 loop: CASSSGDSYEQYF. Written as DNA, the CDR3 is TGTGCCAGCAGCTCGGGGGACAGCTACGAGCAGTACTTC. The entire variable domain, with the rest obtained from reference TRBV5-6 and TRBJ2-7, is as follows: DAGVTQSPTHLIKTRGQQVTLRCSPKSGHDTVSWYQQALGQGPQFIFQYYEEEERQRGNFPDRFSGHQFPNYSSELNVNALLLGDSALYLCASSSGDSYEQYFGPGTRLTVT.

The V gene is TRBV18, the J gene TRBJ2-3, with 12 bases that match TRBD2. CDR1 is KGHSH and CDR2 is LQKENI in the germline V gene. J lost 7 bases, V lost 3 bases, and 8 bases had no gene match. CDR3 size: 16 residues. Written as DNA, the CDR3 is TGTGCCAGCTCACCTAAGCTAGCGGGGGGGCTGAATACGCAGTATTTT. Its protein is CASSPKLAGGLNTQYF.

The chain joins TRBV2 to TRBJ2-2; D may be TRBD1 (6 bases). Germline V CDR1 and CDR2: SNHLY, FYNNEI. V lost 7 bases to trimming and J lost 6 bases, with 18 bases between them. This CDR3 is 15 amino acids long. The DNA of the CDR3 is TGTGCCAGCACCAATCAGGGGCTTGTGGCCGGGGAGCTGTTTTTT. This translates into CASTNQGLVAGELFF.

The chain is built from TRBV19 and TRBJ2-3; D perhaps matches TRBD1 (5 bases). V lost 1 base, J lost 1 base, and 9 bases lay in between. Germline V gene sequence: CDR1 LNHDA, CDR2 SQIVND (reference sequence). This CDR3 contains 15 residues. The CDR3 sequence: CASSIGRQRTDTQYF. As DNA, the CDR3 is TGTGCCAGTAGTATAGGACGACAGCGCACAGATACGCAGTATTTT.

The rearrangement uses TRBV5-5 and TRBJ2-5; no firm D call. V shed 0 bases and J shed 2 bases, with 8 bases lying between them. The CDR3 consists of 14 residues. Looked up from germline, CDR1 is SGHKS and CDR2 is YYEKEE (reference sequence). CDR3 protein: CASSLAQIQETQYF. CDR3 bases: TGTGCCAGCAGCTTGGCTCAGATACAAGAGACCCAGTACTTC.

This clone appeared once. V is TRBV5-1 and J is TRBJ1-2; the D gene is possibly TRBD1 (5 bases). The CDR3 runs to 13 residues. Germline V gene data show CDR1 as SGHRS and CDR2 as YFSETQ. The ends were cut back, 5 bases at V and 3 bases at J, with 11 bases in the middle. The CDR3 DNA reads as TGCGCCAGCAGGATGACGGGGGACTATGGCTACACCTTC. Translation: CASRMTGDYGYTF.

The chain recombines TRBV18 with TRBJ1-1; D ambiguous. This CDR3 region has 15 residues. Trimming left V 3 bases short and J 4 bases short, with 15 bases between. Germline CDR1 is KGHSH and CDR2 is LQKENI. The CDR3: CASSPDGRETTEAFF. CDR3 DNA: TGTGCCAGCTCACCGGACGGGAGGGAGACCACTGAAGCTTTCTTT.

This sequence joins TRBV27 and TRBJ2-1; 12 nucleotides match TRBD2. In germline, CDR1 is MNHEY, CDR2 SMNVEV (reference sequence). This CDR3 spans 14 amino acids. V lost 8 bases and J lost 7; bases outside the gene matches: 6. CDR3: CASGEGTSGNEQFF. As DNA, the CDR3 is TGTGCCAGCGGAGAGGGGACTAGCGGGAATGAGCAGTTCTTC.

A word on this clone: An end of the junction does not agree with germline; a read error may underlie this. The chain is built from TRBV29-1 and TRBJ2-5, with a tentative D call TRBD1 (6 bases). The length of the CDR3 is 16 residues. Germline CDR1 SQVTM, CDR2 ANQGSEA. The CDR3 DNA sequence: TGCAGCGTCGAAGGCCCAACCCAGGGGCCCCAAGAGACCCAGTACTTC. Encoded protein: CSVEGPTQGPQETQYF.

The J gene is TRBJ2-2, the V gene TRBV6-2 or TRBV6-3; TRBD1 matches 9 bases. This CDR3 contains 14 residues. The germline V gene has CDR1 MNHEY and CDR2 SVGEGT. Losses at the gene ends were 5 bases for V and 7 bases for J; bases not matched to a gene: 5. Written as DNA, the CDR3 is TGTGCCAGCAGTCGACAGGGGGAAGACGGGGAGCTGTTTTTT. It is translated as CASSRQGEDGELFF.

The chain combines TRBV5-1 with TRBJ1-4; 7 nucleotides agree with TRBD1. V lost 2 bases to trimming and J lost 6 bases; unmatched junction nucleotides: 4. Germline V gives CDR1 SGHRS, CDR2 YFSETQ. The CDR3 loop spans 14 amino acids. The CDR3: CASSLTGAHEKLFF. The CDR3 nucleotides read TGCGCCAGCAGCTTAACAGGGGCTCATGAAAAACTGTTTTTT.

This chain uses TRBV5-1 with TRBJ2-5; possible D gene TRBD1, 5 bases. The CDR3 has 13 amino acids. Germline V CDR1 and CDR2: SGHRS, YFSETQ. The ends were cut back, 4 bases at V and 5 bases at J, with 12 bases in the middle. The CDR3 loop is CASSPGAGETQYF. Written as DNA, the CDR3 is TGCGCCAGCAGCCCCGGCGCAGGGGAGACCCAGTACTTC.